This entry features one TCR beta chain sequence. Its antigen remains undetermined. Per-base quality was not reported, and no clone a single base away is much larger than it. The germline V and J ends show losses of 10 bases and 7 bases respectively, and no gene match explains 18 bases of the junction. The CDR3 sequence holds 15 residues, the cysteine and phenylalanine included. Kept here is only the CDR3 DNA, which spans 45 bases and is read in frame from base 1. CDR1 and CDR2 were assigned from the germline V gene as ENHRY and SYGVKD. The record originates from a study of T cell responses to AZD1222 COVID-19 vaccine (dated by TCRdb to the early 2020s). Turning to the overall study: AZD1222 recipients given second doses at about 4 weeks or at about 12 weeks were pooled, since spike-specific TCR depth and breadth were not found to differ between the two schedules. TCR sequencing covered approximately 230 trial participants: some 210 given two doses of AZD1222 and approximately 26 given two doses of MenACWY control vaccine. Trial participants were enrolled by age into subgroups of 18-55, 56-69 and 70-plus years, and around 150, 28 and 57 TCR-sequenced participants, respectively, were included in these subgroups.

Sample time point, as interpreted from the label and publication: baseline before first vaccination. Vaccinee samples were obtained from the UK trials COV001 and COV002, which included a single-blind randomized controlled phase 2/3 trial of AZD1222 (ChAdOx1 nCoV-19) in healthy adults. For TCRbeta chain sequencing, PBMC samples from trial participants were taken at day 0 and at day 28 after the second dose. Study-level results and caveats: Nearly half of unique spike-specific TCRs reportedly recognized epitopes outside regions mutated in the B.1.351 and B.1.1.7 variants. Spike-specific TCR breadth and depth rose significantly after two AZD1222 doses compared with day 0 and with MenACWY recipients. Most participants were white British and females outnumbered males, and the authors suggested that clonal diversity may have been underestimated. The whole spike protein was spanned by vaccine-associated CD4 TCRs, and dominant responses were seen in regions 160-218 and 743-854. Because no day 14 peak-response samples were available, the repertoires could be characterized only after the peak T cell response. Conclusions about previously exposed vaccinees are limited, since just 6 or 7 AZD1222 recipients were seropositive for SARS-CoV-2 at baseline. The 56-69-year group was small, and its depth increase did not reach significance, likely because of low power.

The CDR3 regions of human TCRbeta chains were analyzed by immunosequencing. The published analysis was carried out like this. TCRs in the repertoires were matched against a reference library of SARS-CoV-2-specific TCRs that had been generated with the MIRA antigen-specificity platform. Breadth was defined as the fraction of unique TCRs that were SARS-CoV-2-associated, and depth was defined as the fraction of total T cells that were SARS-CoV-2-associated. Using the MIRA data, every spike-specific TCR was mapped to the spike region that the TCR reacted to and assigned to either a CD4 or a CD8 class. Log10-transformed breadth and depth values were compared by one-way ANOVA with Sidak's multiple comparisons tests. Here the immuneACCESS table is served through TCRdb, limited to in-frame sequences with V and J called. Missing clones are a known gap in these copies; in checked studies unresolved V genes cover under half, and the rest lacks a known reason. V and J calls and clone size are given by that table; D and trimming were obtained from the DNA. Here the sample has under 140,000 clones; around 80% occur a single time. About 4.5% of the sample belongs to the ten largest clones.

In this chain, TRBV10-3 is recombined with TRBJ1-2, with 7 bases aligning to TRBD1. The source of this sequence is an adult in good health. The material was peripheral blood, obtained on day 0 of AZD1222 vaccination. At the DNA level, the sequence is TGTGCCACCTGCGATTCCGGGACCCAGGGGGGTGGCTACACCTTC. This encodes CATCDSGTQGGGYTF.